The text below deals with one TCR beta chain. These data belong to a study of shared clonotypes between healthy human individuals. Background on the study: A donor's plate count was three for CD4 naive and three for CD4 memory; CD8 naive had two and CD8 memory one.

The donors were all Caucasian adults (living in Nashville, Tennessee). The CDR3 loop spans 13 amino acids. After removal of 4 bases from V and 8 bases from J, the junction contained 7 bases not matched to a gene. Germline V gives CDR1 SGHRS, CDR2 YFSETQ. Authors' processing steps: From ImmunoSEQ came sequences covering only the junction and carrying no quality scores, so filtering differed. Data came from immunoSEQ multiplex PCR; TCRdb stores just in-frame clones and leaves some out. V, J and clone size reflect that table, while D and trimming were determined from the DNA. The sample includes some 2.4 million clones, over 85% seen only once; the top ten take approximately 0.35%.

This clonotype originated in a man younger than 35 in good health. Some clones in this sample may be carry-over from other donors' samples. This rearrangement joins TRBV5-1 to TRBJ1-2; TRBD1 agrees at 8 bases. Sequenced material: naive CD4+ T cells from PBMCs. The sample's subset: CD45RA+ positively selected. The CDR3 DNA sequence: TGCGCCAGCAGCGTCCCGACAGGGGAAGGCTACACCTTC. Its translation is CASSVPTGEGYTF.